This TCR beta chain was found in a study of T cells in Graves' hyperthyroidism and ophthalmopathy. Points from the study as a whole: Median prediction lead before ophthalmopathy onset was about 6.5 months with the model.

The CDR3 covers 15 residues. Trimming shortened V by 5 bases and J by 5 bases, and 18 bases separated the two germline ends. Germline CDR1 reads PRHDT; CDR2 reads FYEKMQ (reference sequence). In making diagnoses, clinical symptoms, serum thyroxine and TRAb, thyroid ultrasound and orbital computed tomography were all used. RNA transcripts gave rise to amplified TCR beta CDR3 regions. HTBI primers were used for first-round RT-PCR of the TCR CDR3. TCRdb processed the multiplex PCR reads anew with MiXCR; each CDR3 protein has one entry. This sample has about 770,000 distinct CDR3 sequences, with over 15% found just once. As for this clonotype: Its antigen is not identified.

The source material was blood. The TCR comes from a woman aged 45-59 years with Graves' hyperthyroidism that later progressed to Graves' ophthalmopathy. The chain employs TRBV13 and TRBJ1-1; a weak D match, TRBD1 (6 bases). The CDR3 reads CASSQPGHGRTEAFF. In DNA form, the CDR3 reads TGTGCCAGCAGCCAACCGGGACATGGGCGTACTGAAGCTTTCTTT.